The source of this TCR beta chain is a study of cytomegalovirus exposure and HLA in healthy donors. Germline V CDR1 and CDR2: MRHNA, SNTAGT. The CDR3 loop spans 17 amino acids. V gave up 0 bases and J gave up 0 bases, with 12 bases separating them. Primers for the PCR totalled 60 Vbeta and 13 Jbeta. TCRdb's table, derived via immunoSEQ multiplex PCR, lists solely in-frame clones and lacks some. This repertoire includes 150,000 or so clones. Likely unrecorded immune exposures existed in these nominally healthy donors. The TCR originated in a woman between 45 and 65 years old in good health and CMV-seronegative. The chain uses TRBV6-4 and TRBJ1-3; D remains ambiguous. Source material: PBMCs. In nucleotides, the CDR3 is TGTGCCAGCAGTGACTCAGCCGGAGTCTACTCTGGAAACACCATATATTTT. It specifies CASSDSAGVYSGNTIYF.